This T cell receptor beta chain was identified during a study of T cells in Graves' hyperthyroidism and ophthalmopathy. On the study more broadly: It was at initial diagnosis, before any treatment, that peripheral blood was collected.

V trimming: 5 bases; J trimming: 4 bases; junction bases outside the gene matches: 6. The germline V gene has CDR1 MNHNS and CDR2 SASEGT. CDR3 size: 15 residues. This clonotype was detected many times. Its matching antigen is unknown. Amplification targeted TCR beta CDR3 regions from RNA transcripts. RT-PCR in the first round (using the HTBI primer set) targeted the TCR CDR3. TCRdb redid the calling of the multiplex PCR reads with MiXCR, one entry per CDR3 protein. The sample has approximately 620,000 distinct CDR3 sequences; 11% to 15% are singletons. Disease duration under 2 months; hyperthyroidism patients were aged 18 to 65. Broader study findings: Through a model of 13 V-J features, ophthalmopathy was separated from stable hyperthyroidism. Blood also carried most thyroid clonotypes expanded above 0.001.

Source material: blood. The genes are TRBV6-1 and TRBJ2-1; TRBD1 aligns across 9 bases. The TCR originated in a woman aged 30 to 39 with Graves' hyperthyroidism that later progressed to Graves' ophthalmopathy. CDR3 coding DNA: TGTGCCAGCAGTCGTACCGGGACAGGGTACAATGAGCAGTTCTTC. Amino acids: CASSRTGTGYNEQFF.